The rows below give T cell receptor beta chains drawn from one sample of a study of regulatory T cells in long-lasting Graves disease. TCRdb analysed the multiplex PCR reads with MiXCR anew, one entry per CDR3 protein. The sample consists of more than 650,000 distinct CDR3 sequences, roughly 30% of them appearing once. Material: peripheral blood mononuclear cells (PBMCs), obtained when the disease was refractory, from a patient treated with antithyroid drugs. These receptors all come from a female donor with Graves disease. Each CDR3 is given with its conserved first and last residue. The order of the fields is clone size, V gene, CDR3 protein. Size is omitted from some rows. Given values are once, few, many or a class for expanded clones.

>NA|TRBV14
CASSQRTGGTNEKLFF
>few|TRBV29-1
CSVEDWRQGTGEQYF
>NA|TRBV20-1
CSAARQSSYNSPLHF
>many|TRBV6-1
CASRLMGDYGYTF
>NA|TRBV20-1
CSARGGQGYNQPQHF
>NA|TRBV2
CASSEPGTGSTGELFF
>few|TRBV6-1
CASSEYLGSDTGELFF
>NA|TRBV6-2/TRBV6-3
CASSHTTPNTGIRQFF
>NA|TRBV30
CAWTSGALGRNIQYF
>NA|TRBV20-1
CSARDWGNEQYF